The 5 T cell receptor beta chains given below trace back to one sample, sequenced in a study of liver allograft versus peripheral blood T cells. About the study: Intrahepatic T cell receptor repertoires from transplanted livers were compared against repertoires in recipients' peripheral blood.

TCRdb processed the reads anew with MiXCR; each CDR3 protein has one entry. The table has roughly 8,000 distinct CDR3 sequences, about 18% seen once; the top ten hold approximately 4%. The receptors here all came from a human patient who had a liver transplant. Some T cells could come from the graft donor.

This clonotype is judged medium-sized. The chain couples TRBV18 to TRBJ1-1; D is perhaps TRBD1 (5 bases). This CDR3 has 15 residues. Germline CDR1 reads KGHSH; CDR2 reads LQKENI. V lost 6 bases and J lost 0, with 14 bases in between. CDR3 in amino acids: CASSWQGRMNTEAFF. The CDR3 DNA follows: TGTGCCAGCTCCTGGCAGGGAAGAATGAACACTGAAGCTTTCTTT. Full variable domain (missing parts from reference TRBV18 and TRBJ1-1): NAGVMQNPRHLVRRRGQEARLRCSPMKGHSHVYWYRQLPEEGLKFMVYLQKENIIDESGMPKERFSAEFPKEGPSILRIQQVVRGDSAAYFCASSWQGRMNTEAFFGQGTRLTVV.

This clonotype has at least ten counts. V gene TRBV12-3 or TRBV12-4 combines with J gene TRBJ2-1; the match to TRBD2 covers 11 bases. The CDR3 is made up of 19 amino acids. V was clipped by 5 bases and J by 8 bases; unmatched bases: 20. The CDR3 loop reads CASSSSRGSSGRAPDEQFF. CDR3 nucleotide sequence: TGTGCCAGCAGTAGCTCAAGGGGGAGTAGCGGGAGGGCCCCGGATGAGCAGTTCTTC.

This clonotype is labeled as medium-sized (0.01 to 0.1%). V is TRBV7-9 and J is TRBJ1-1, with 8 bases fitting TRBD1. The trim removed 4 bases at V and 4 bases at J, leaving 5 bases unmatched. The germline gives CDR1 SEHNR, CDR2 FQNEAQ (reference sequence). This CDR3 spans 14 amino acids. In nucleotides, the CDR3 is TGTGCCAGCAGCTCACAGGGGGGAGGCACTGAAGCTTTCTTT. The encoded protein is CASSSQGGGTEAFF.

By its share, this clonotype is medium-sized. The V gene is TRBV9, the J gene TRBJ2-3; possibly TRBD1 or TRBD2 for D (6 bases each). In germline, CDR1 is SGDLS, CDR2 YYNGEE. The CDR3 consists of 13 residues. Trimming stripped 1 base from V and 6 bases from J, with 9 bases between. The CDR3 loop is CASSVRGADTQYF. The CDR3 DNA follows: TGTGCCAGCAGCGTAAGGGGGGCCGATACGCAGTATTTT.

Within the sample, this clonotype is medium-sized. The V gene is TRBV18, the J gene TRBJ2-2; 10 nucleotides agree with TRBD2. The CDR3 totals 15 residues. After removal of 5 bases from V and 5 bases from J, the junction contained 5 bases not matched to a gene. The V gene's germline CDR1 is KGHSH and CDR2 LQKENI. CDR3 sequence reads: CASSSVTSGTGELFF. The CDR3 bases are TGTGCCAGCTCATCCGTGACTAGCGGGACCGGGGAGCTGTTTTTT.